This TCR beta chain appears in the sequencing data of a study of blood T cell repertoires in COVID-19. Overall study: T cells, B-cell-depleted T cells, or PBMCs supplied cDNA or gDNA.

The germline CDR1 and CDR2 sequences are MDHEN and SYDVKM. After removal of 6 bases from V and 6 bases from J, the junction contained 8 bases not matched to a gene. The CDR3 has 14 amino acids. Measured with immunoSEQ multiplex PCR; TCRdb has only the in-frame clones, and not every one. The table has 300,000 to 400,000 clones, about 90% seen once. The sample consisted of peripheral blood. The chain uses TRBV28 and TRBJ1-5; 7 nucleotides align to TRBD1. This clonotype was sampled from a woman aged 65 to 85 with COVID-19, enrolled during active disease. CDR3 in DNA: TGTGCCAGCAGCCTGGACAGGAGGAGTCAGCCCCAGCATTTT. As protein: CASSLDRRSQPQHF.